The T cell receptor beta chain described here comes from a study of Graves' ophthalmopathy and Graves' hyperthyroidism. Using RNA transcripts, the TCR beta CDR3 regions were amplified. Second-round multiplex PCR came after first-round RT-PCR with HTBI primers. A single record per CDR3 protein comes from TCRdb applying MiXCR to the multiplex PCR reads. This sample has about 620,000 distinct CDR3 sequences; 22% occur once, and the top ten carry roughly 7.4%. This clonotype occurred once. Each diagnosis was determined on the basis of clinical symptoms, serum thyroxine, TRAb, thyroid ultrasound and orbital computed tomography. Germline trimming cut 0 bases from V and 9 bases from J; bases unmatched to any gene: 15. Germline V CDR1 and CDR2: MNHEY, SMNVEV (reference sequence). The CDR3 sequence is 17 residues long.

Sequenced: peripheral blood. This receptor was obtained from a woman aged 18-29 years with stable Graves' hyperthyroidism. Some clones in this sample may be carry-over from other donors' samples. This chain joins TRBV27 and TRBJ2-7; 9 bases map to TRBD1. The CDR3 is CASSLSQSGTGPSGQYF. The CDR3 DNA follows: TGTGCCAGCAGTTTATCCCAATCAGGGACAGGGCCCTCCGGGCAGTACTTC.